This T cell receptor (beta chain) was captured in a study of STAT5B mutations in CD4+ large granular lymphocyte leukemia. Study outcomes and limitations: Patient CD4-sorted repertoires stayed more clonal than healthy ones after leukemic-clone removal. Top patient clones used TRBV06 genes more often: 8/27 versus 2/35 in controls. The CD4+ versus CD8+ T-LGLL clonality difference may reflect limited sample size.

Comment on this clone: Antigen: not known.

The CDR3 loop spans 15 amino acids. J was trimmed by 2 bases and V by 3 bases; bases with no gene match: 3. CDR1 is LNHDA and CDR2 is SQIVND in the germline V gene (reference sequence). Libraries were prepared by immunoSEQ multiplex PCR; TCRdb keeps only in-frame clonotypes and omits some of them. The sample includes around 48,000 clones, roughly three quarters seen only once; the top ten take less than 2%. V gene TRBV19 combines with J gene TRBJ2-4, with 8 bases matching TRBD1. This TCR was recovered from a human donor in good health. The source material was CD4+ T cells from blood buffy coats. The CDR3: CASSMDRDPKNIQYF. CDR3 bases: TGTGCCAGTAGTATGGACAGGGACCCCAAAAACATTCAGTACTTC.